Listed below are T cell receptor beta chains from one sample, sequenced in a study of blood T cell repertoires in COVID-19. Sequenced by immunoSEQ multiplex PCR; TCRdb stores in-frame clones only, minus some. The sample includes 70,000 or so clones, roughly 87% of them seen just once. The sample comprised peripheral blood. The source is a man aged 80 or over with acute or convalescent COVID-19. The CDR3 runs from the conserved cysteine through the conserved F or W. D genes are given only for firm matches. Some rows mark clone size as missing; the rest say once, few, many or name a class of expanded clone.

v_call	clone_size	d_call	j_call	cdr3_aa	cdr3_nt
TRBV18	.	TRBD2	TRBJ2-6	CASSSGLAGGGGANVLTF	TGTGCCAGCTCATCGGGACTAGCGGGAGGAGGAGGGGCCAACGTCCTGACTTTC
TRBV7-2	.	.	TRBJ2-7	CASNWAPGSYEQYF	TGTGCCAGCAACTGGGCCCCTGGCTCCTACGAGCAGTACTTC
TRBV5-1	.	.	TRBJ2-3	CASSPTDYFTDTQYF	TGCGCCAGCAGCCCGACGGACTACTTCACAGATACGCAGTATTTT
TRBV5-6	.	TRBD2	TRBJ2-7	CASSLYTGTSGSRWYEQYF	TGTGCCAGCAGCTTGTACACCGGGACTAGCGGGAGCCGGTGGTACGAGCAGTACTTC
TRBV2	.	TRBD2	TRBJ2-2	CASSGIAGEPGGELFF	TGTGCCAGCAGTGGTATAGCGGGAGAGCCCGGGGGGGAGCTGTTTTTT
TRBV5-6	.	.	TRBJ2-1	CASSPAWWRETYNEQFF	TGTGCCAGCAGCCCCGCGTGGTGGCGGGAAACCTACAATGAGCAGTTCTTC
TRBV4-2	.	TRBD2	TRBJ2-1	CASSQTGTSGNSPRNEQFF	TGTGCCAGCAGCCAAACCGGGACTAGCGGGAACTCCCCGCGGAATGAGCAGTTCTTC
TRBV3-1/TRBV3-2	.	.	TRBJ1-6	CASSQARSPLHF	TGTGCCAGCAGCCAAGCCCGTTCACCCCTCCACTTT
TRBV2	.	.	TRBJ2-1	CASSFRGNEQFF	TGTGCCAGCTCCTTTCGGGGAAATGAGCAGTTCTTC
TRBV7-7	.	.	TRBJ2-7	CASSLGAGPYEQYF	TGTGCCAGCAGCTTAGGGGCGGGCCCCTACGAGCAGTACTTC
TRBV18	.	TRBD1	TRBJ1-1	CASSPDRENTEAFF	TGTGCCAGCTCGCCGGACAGGGAGAACACTGAAGCTTTCTTT
TRBV5-1	.	TRBD1	TRBJ1-4	CASSPDRGQEKLFF	TGCGCCAGCAGCCCGGACAGGGGGCAGGAAAAACTGTTTTTT
TRBV5-6	once	.	TRBJ2-3	CASSLQGTINTDTQYF	TGTGCCAGCAGCTTACAGGGAACTATAAACACAGATACGCAGTATTTT
TRBV27	.	TRBD2	TRBJ2-5	CASSSGREVRETQYF	TGTGCCAGCAGTTCTGGACGGGAGGTGCGTGAGACCCAGTACTTC
TRBV6-5	once	.	TRBJ1-1	CASSPRAGRTEAFF	TGTGCCAGCAGTCCCAGGGCAGGGAGGACTGAAGCTTTCTTT
TRBV30	few	TRBD1	TRBJ1-2	CAQGGQGTSYGYTF	TGTGCACAAGGCGGACAGGGAACTAGCTATGGCTACACCTTC
TRBV10-1	once	TRBD2	TRBJ2-3	CASSESAAGAGDTQYF	TGCGCCAGCAGTGAGTCGGCGGCGGGAGCCGGCGATACGCAGTATTTT
TRBV2	.	TRBD1	TRBJ2-7	CASSMSGTGNDF	TGTGCCAGCAGTATGTCCGGGACAGGGAACGACTTC
TRBV11-2	.	.	TRBJ2-7	CASSFPTGYEQYF	TGTGCCAGCAGCTTTCCGACTGGCTACGAGCAGTACTTC
TRBV19	.	TRBD1	TRBJ1-1	CASTYSRQGNTEAFF	TGTGCCAGTACCTATTCGAGACAGGGAAACACTGAAGCTTTCTTT
TRBV10-2	.	TRBD1	TRBJ2-4	CAVNPGQGAAGAKNIQYF	TGCGCCGTAAACCCGGGACAGGGGGCGGCTGGGGCCAAAAACATTCAGTACTTC
TRBV7-8	.	.	TRBJ1-5	CASSWAGINSNQPQHF	TGTGCCAGCAGCTGGGCAGGGATTAATAGCAATCAGCCCCAGCATTTT
TRBV19	.	TRBD2	TRBJ2-2	CASIPSGIYTGELFF	TGTGCCAGTATCCCTAGCGGGATCTACACCGGGGAGCTGTTTTTT
TRBV2	.	.	TRBJ1-3	CASSEWTFGNTIYF	TGTGCCAGCAGTGAATGGACTTTTGGAAACACCATATATTTT
TRBV2	.	.	TRBJ1-1	CASSGGLLNTEAFF	TGTGCCAGCAGTGGGGGACTGCTAAACACTGAAGCTTTCTTT
TRBV24-1	.	.	TRBJ2-6	CATSDPASSGANVLTF	TGTGCCACCAGTGATCCAGCTAGCTCTGGGGCCAACGTCCTGACTTTC
TRBV5-1	.	.	TRBJ1-2	CASSLIQGPGYGYTF	TGCGCCAGCAGCTTAATACAGGGTCCCGGCTATGGCTACACCTTC
TRBV2	few	.	TRBJ2-7	CASTGQGQTLSYEQYF	TGTGCCAGCACGGGGCAGGGACAAACCCTCTCCTACGAGCAGTACTTC
TRBV19	.	.	TRBJ2-3	CASSIERPTDTQYF	TGTGCCAGTAGTATCGAGCGGCCCACAGATACGCAGTATTTT
TRBV9	.	.	TRBJ2-1	CASSVGPSLSYNEQFF	TGTGCCAGCAGCGTAGGTCCTAGCCTGTCCTACAATGAGCAGTTCTTC
TRBV5-1	.	.	TRBJ1-3	CASSLQGTGNTIYF	TGCGCCAGCAGCTTGCAGGGGACCGGAAACACCATATATTTT
TRBV7-9	.	TRBD1	TRBJ2-3	CASSSRGTGTDTQYF	TGTGCCAGCAGCTCGAGGGGGACAGGTACAGATACGCAGTATTTT
TRBV12-2	.	.	TRBJ2-7	CASRYFTHRDRGQAAYEQYF	TGTGCAAGTCGTTATTTCACGCACCGGGACAGGGGCCAGGCGGCCTACGAGCAGTACTTC
TRBV3-1/TRBV3-2	.	TRBD1	TRBJ1-1	CASSQGDRAAFF	TGTGCCAGCAGCCAGGGGGACAGGGCTGCTTTCTTT
TRBV19	.	TRBD1	TRBJ1-5	CASVQRDRVSQPQHF	TGTGCCAGTGTACAACGGGACAGGGTATCGCAGCCCCAGCATTTT
TRBV7-9	once	.	TRBJ2-1	CASSLGTDSSKDEQFF	TGTGCCAGCAGCTTAGGGACGGACTCTAGCAAGGATGAGCAGTTCTTC
TRBV7-9	.	TRBD1	TRBJ1-2	CASRVTGGGDYGYTF	TGTGCCAGCAGAGTAACAGGGGGAGGCGACTATGGCTACACCTTC
TRBV4-3	.	TRBD1	TRBJ1-2	CASSQVSDRVYGYTF	TGCGCCAGCAGCCAAGTTTCGGACAGGGTCTATGGCTACACCTTC
TRBV10-3	once	TRBD2	TRBJ2-1	CAISALAGTGEQFF	TGTGCCATCAGTGCGCTAGCGGGAACCGGTGAGCAGTTCTTC
TRBV7-9	.	.	TRBJ1-1	CASSQRTEGTEAFF	TGTGCCAGCAGCCAACGGACGGAGGGGACTGAAGCTTTCTTT
TRBV11-2	few	.	TRBJ2-1	CASSLRDSEQFF	TGTGCCAGCAGCTTACGAGATAGTGAGCAGTTCTTC
TRBV19	.	.	TRBJ1-2	CASRGARGIHYGYTF	TGTGCCAGTAGGGGTGCGCGGGGGATCCATTATGGCTACACCTTC
TRBV5-1	.	.	TRBJ1-5	CASSPGGEGNQPQHF	TGCGCCAGCAGCCCTGGGGGGGAGGGCAATCAGCCCCAGCATTTT
TRBV11-3	.	.	TRBJ1-1	CASSLDPGAEAFF	TGTGCCAGCAGCTTAGATCCCGGTGCGGAAGCTTTCTTT
TRBV10-3	.	.	TRBJ2-1	CAISETDYYNEQFF	TGTGCCATCAGTGAGACGGACTATTACAATGAGCAGTTCTTC
TRBV5-6	.	.	TRBJ2-2	CASSTKRWQVELFF	TGTGCCAGCAGCACCAAACGCTGGCAAGTAGAGCTGTTTTTT
TRBV11-1	.	.	TRBJ2-7	CASSSQGYYEQYF	TGTGCCAGCAGCTCGCAGGGATACTACGAGCAGTACTTC
TRBV24-1	.	TRBD1	TRBJ1-1	CATQQGLAATEAFF	TGTGCCACCCAACAGGGGCTGGCGGCCACTGAAGCTTTCTTT
TRBV30	.	.	TRBJ2-7	CAWSPRGGLAYEQYF	TGTGCCTGGAGTCCCCGTGGGGGGTTGGCCTACGAGCAGTACTTC
TRBV5-1	.	TRBD1	TRBJ2-7	CASSLAGQGSFQYF	TGCGCCAGCAGCTTGGCCGGACAGGGGTCTTTTCAGTACTTC
TRBV1	.	.	TRBJ1-4	CTSSHYSGRGEKLFF	TGCACCAGCAGCCATTATTCGGGTAGGGGTGAAAAACTGTTTTTT
TRBV2	.	TRBD1	TRBJ2-7	CASSRDRAEEQYF	TGTGCCAGCAGTAGAGACAGGGCGGAAGAGCAGTACTTC
TRBV2	.	.	TRBJ2-1	CASSEFVGREGQFF	TGTGCCAGCAGTGAATTCGTAGGGCGAGAGGGGCAGTTCTTC
TRBV30	.	TRBD1	TRBJ2-5	CACRDRVGETQYF	TGTGCCTGCCGGGACAGAGTAGGGGAGACCCAGTACTTC
TRBV4-2	.	.	TRBJ2-3	CASSQVIAGRTDTQYF	TGTGCCAGCAGCCAAGTTATTGCGGGACGCACAGATACGCAGTATTTT
TRBV2	.	.	TRBJ1-2	CAIGQIYGYTF	TGTGCCATCGGACAGATCTATGGCTACACCTTC